A selection of T cell receptor beta chains follows, all from one sample in a study of cytomegalovirus exposure and HLA in healthy donors. Clones were sequenced by immunoSEQ multiplex PCR, and TCRdb holds only the in-frame ones, with some missing. The table includes more than 45,000 clones, approximately 82% detected once. Sequenced: PBMCs. The receptors stem from a man in his forties or fifties in good health and CMV-seronegative. Each CDR3 is given with its conserved first and last residue. D genes are given only for firm matches. Rows give clone size only sometimes, using once, few, many, or a class for an expanded clone.

d_gene: -; len: 15; v_gene: TRBV5-1; abundance: -; j_gene: TRBJ1-1; CDR3aa: CASSLRTVQNTEAFF; CDR3nt: TGCGCCAGCAGCCTTCGGACAGTTCAGAACACTGAAGCTTTCTTT
d_gene: TRBD2; len: 14; v_gene: TRBV6-5; abundance: -; j_gene: TRBJ2-7; CDR3aa: CATNVQRGVGEQYF; CDR3nt: TGTGCCACAAATGTTCAGCGGGGGGTGGGGGAGCAGTACTTC
d_gene: -; len: 16; v_gene: TRBV7-2; abundance: -; j_gene: TRBJ2-1; CDR3aa: CASSRDAGVSGGEQFF; CDR3nt: TGTGCCAGCAGCCGCGACGCCGGTGTTAGCGGAGGGGAGCAGTTCTTC
d_gene: TRBD2; len: 13; v_gene: TRBV19; abundance: -; j_gene: TRBJ2-2; CDR3aa: CASSIGRTGELFF; CDR3nt: TGTGCCAGTAGTATCGGGAGGACCGGGGAGCTGTTTTTT
d_gene: TRBD1; len: 13; v_gene: TRBV2; abundance: once; j_gene: TRBJ2-1; CDR3aa: CASSGTGINEQFF; CDR3nt: TGTGCCAGCTCCGGGACAGGGATAAATGAGCAGTTCTTC
d_gene: TRBD1; len: 15; v_gene: TRBV5-1; abundance: -; j_gene: TRBJ2-7; CDR3aa: CASSDIRQGPYEQYF; CDR3nt: TGCGCCAGCAGCGATATTCGACAGGGCCCCTACGAGCAGTACTTC
d_gene: TRBD2; len: 18; v_gene: TRBV13; abundance: -; j_gene: TRBJ2-1; CDR3aa: CASSLETSGGSSYNEQFF; CDR3nt: TGTGCCAGCAGCTTAGAAACTAGCGGGGGGTCCTCCTACAATGAGCAGTTCTTC
d_gene: TRBD1; len: 15; v_gene: TRBV6-5; abundance: -; j_gene: TRBJ2-7; CDR3aa: CASSYEGGWPYEQYF; CDR3nt: TGTGCCAGCAGTTACGAAGGGGGCTGGCCCTACGAGCAGTACTTC
d_gene: -; len: 14; v_gene: TRBV6-5; abundance: -; j_gene: TRBJ1-5; CDR3aa: CASSSGKSNQPQHF; CDR3nt: TGTGCCAGCAGTTCAGGGAAGAGCAATCAGCCCCAGCATTTT
d_gene: TRBD2; len: 16; v_gene: TRBV4-1; abundance: -; j_gene: TRBJ2-5; CDR3aa: CASSPSSGLGEGTQYF; CDR3nt: TGCGCCAGCAGCCCGTCCTCGGGACTAGGGGAGGGGACCCAGTACTTC
d_gene: -; len: 13; v_gene: TRBV5-6; abundance: -; j_gene: TRBJ2-7; CDR3aa: CASSFWQGGEQYF; CDR3nt: TGTGCCAGCAGCTTTTGGCAGGGTGGCGAGCAGTACTTC
d_gene: TRBD1; len: 17; v_gene: TRBV30; abundance: -; j_gene: TRBJ2-2; CDR3aa: CAWSFGRTGGLSGELFF; CDR3nt: TGTGCCTGGAGCTTTGGGAGGACAGGGGGTTTGTCCGGGGAGCTGTTTTTT
d_gene: -; len: 12; v_gene: TRBV19; abundance: -; j_gene: TRBJ1-1; CDR3aa: CASLDRNTEAFF; CDR3nt: TGTGCCAGTCTAGACAGGAACACTGAAGCTTTCTTT
d_gene: -; len: 14; v_gene: TRBV7-6; abundance: -; j_gene: TRBJ2-2; CDR3aa: CASSSPVGVAELFF; CDR3nt: TGTGCCAGCAGCTCCCCAGTTGGTGTCGCGGAGCTGTTTTTT
d_gene: TRBD2; len: 15; v_gene: TRBV9; abundance: -; j_gene: TRBJ2-3; CDR3aa: CASSSTSGGWDTQYF; CDR3nt: TGTGCCAGCAGCTCGACTAGCGGGGGGTGGGATACGCAGTATTTT
d_gene: TRBD1; len: 17; v_gene: TRBV5-1; abundance: -; j_gene: TRBJ2-6; CDR3aa: CASSTGQGFSGANVLTF; CDR3nt: TGCGCCAGCAGTACGGGACAGGGGTTCTCTGGGGCCAACGTCCTGACTTTC
d_gene: -; len: 16; v_gene: TRBV5-6; abundance: -; j_gene: TRBJ2-2; CDR3aa: CASSLYSVIGTGELFF; CDR3nt: TGTGCCAGCAGCTTGTATTCTGTCATCGGCACCGGGGAGCTGTTTTTT
d_gene: -; len: 12; v_gene: TRBV19; abundance: -; j_gene: TRBJ1-6; CDR3aa: CASSIQGSPLHF; CDR3nt: TGTGCCAGTAGTATACAGGGTTCACCCCTCCACTTT
d_gene: -; len: 15; v_gene: TRBV28; abundance: -; j_gene: TRBJ2-5; CDR3aa: CASRQRLGRWVTQYF; CDR3nt: TGTGCCAGCAGACAGAGGTTGGGGCGATGGGTGACCCAGTACTTC
d_gene: -; len: 17; v_gene: TRBV7-3; abundance: -; j_gene: TRBJ1-3; CDR3aa: CASSRSDSPLSGNTIYF; CDR3nt: TGTGCCAGCAGCCGAAGTGATAGCCCCCTCTCTGGAAACACCATATATTTT
d_gene: -; len: 13; v_gene: TRBV7-6; abundance: -; j_gene: TRBJ2-1; CDR3aa: CASSLLLYNEQFF; CDR3nt: TGTGCCAGCAGCCTCTTGTTGTACAATGAGCAGTTCTTC
d_gene: TRBD2; len: 18; v_gene: TRBV28; abundance: -; j_gene: TRBJ2-1; CDR3aa: CASSYTLAGGSSYNEQFF; CDR3nt: TGTGCCAGCAGTTATACACTAGCGGGGGGTAGCTCCTACAATGAGCAGTTCTTC
d_gene: TRBD2; len: 17; v_gene: TRBV7-9; abundance: -; j_gene: TRBJ2-1; CDR3aa: CASSTTSGVGVYNEQFF; CDR3nt: TGTGCCAGCAGCACGACTAGCGGGGTGGGGGTATACAATGAGCAGTTCTTC
d_gene: TRBD1; len: 14; v_gene: TRBV6-6; abundance: few; j_gene: TRBJ2-7; CDR3aa: CATSRGQGLHEQYF; CDR3nt: TGTGCCACCTCCCGGGGACAGGGGCTCCACGAGCAGTACTTC
d_gene: TRBD1; len: 16; v_gene: TRBV9; abundance: -; j_gene: TRBJ2-5; CDR3aa: CASSNRDREAQETQYF; CDR3nt: TGTGCCAGCAGCAACCGGGACAGGGAGGCCCAAGAGACCCAGTACTTC
d_gene: TRBD1; len: 16; v_gene: TRBV27; abundance: -; j_gene: TRBJ2-7; CDR3aa: CASSLWADRGAYEQYF; CDR3nt: TGTGCCAGCAGTTTATGGGCCGACAGGGGAGCCTACGAGCAGTACTTC
d_gene: TRBD2; len: 18; v_gene: TRBV7-2; abundance: -; j_gene: TRBJ2-1; CDR3aa: CASSLNFGLAGGDNEQFF; CDR3nt: TGTGCCAGCAGCTTAAACTTTGGACTAGCGGGGGGAGACAATGAGCAGTTCTTC
d_gene: -; len: 15; v_gene: TRBV30; abundance: once; j_gene: TRBJ1-4; CDR3aa: CAWSAAGNPNEKLFF; CDR3nt: TGTGCCTGGAGTGCGGCCGGGAATCCGAATGAAAAACTGTTTTTT